The 13 T cell receptor beta chains in this list originate from one sample, sequenced in a study of monozygotic twins with inflammatory bowel disease. TCRdb re-called the 5' RACE reads, yielding one record per CDR3 amino acid sequence without DNA. The sample table sets out more than 300,000 distinct CDR3 sequences. The sequencing input was blood. The receptors were gathered from a human donor with ulcerative colitis or Crohn's disease, or a healthy co-twin of an affected twin (not recorded which).

The V gene is TRBV5-1, the J gene TRBJ2-1; with no DNA, the TCRdb D assignment of TRBD1 cannot be verified. CDR1 and CDR2 (germline): SGHRS, YFSETQ. CDR3 length: 19 residues. CDR3: CASSLAGTGPSGSYNEQFF.

V is TRBV4-3 and J is TRBJ2-4. This CDR3 has 14 residues. Germline V CDR1 and CDR2: LGHNA, YSLEER. Here the CDR3 reads CASSPSRTRSVYNF.

The rearrangement joins TRBV5-1 to TRBJ2-3; TCRdb designates TRBD1, a call that cannot be tested without DNA. The CDR3 extends over 15 amino acids. CDR1 is SGHRS, CDR2 YFSETQ, per germline. The CDR3 sequence is CASSRGGTGSDTQYF.

This chain joins TRBV4-1 and TRBJ2-3; TCRdb outputs TRBD1, but without DNA this stays unchecked. CDR1 is MGHRA, CDR2 YSYEKL, per germline. The CDR3 length is 16 residues. The CDR3 protein is CASTPSGTFPTDTQYF.

This chain joins TRBV10-3 and TRBJ2-7; with no DNA, the TCRdb D assignment of TRBD2 cannot be verified. Germline values: CDR1 ENHRY, CDR2 SYGVKD. The CDR3 consists of 11 residues. The CDR3 spells CAISQGREQYF.

The V gene is TRBV6-2 or TRBV6-3, the J gene TRBJ1-2. The CDR3 has 13 residues. Per germline, CDR1 MNHEY and CDR2 SVGEGT. The CDR3 here is CASSWAGGSGYTF.

The chain is built from TRBV5-1 and TRBJ1-2. Germline V gene data show CDR1 as SGHRS and CDR2 as YFSETQ. This CDR3 has 13 residues. The CDR3 here is CASSLIPTDGYTF. Looking up the rest from reference TRBV5-1 and TRBJ1-2 gives the full variable domain: KAGVTQTPRYLIKTRGQQVTLSCSPISGHRSVSWYQQTPGQGLQFLFEYFSETQRNKGNFPGRFSGRQFSNSRSEMNVSTLELGDSALYLCASSLIPTDGYTFGSGTRLTVV.

V gene TRBV28 combines with J gene TRBJ2-4; the D call from TCRdb, TRBD2, cannot be confirmed without DNA. This CDR3 region has 13 residues. CDR1 is MDHEN and CDR2 is SYDVKM in the germline V gene. The CDR3 sequence: CASSLGGRNIQYF.

CDR3 amino acids: CASRRLTGYTF. The rearrangement joins TRBV28 to TRBJ1-2. The V gene's germline CDR1 is MDHEN and CDR2 SYDVKM. The CDR3 length is 11 residues.

The CDR3 loop is CAIRNQGITSEKLFF. This chain uses TRBV19 with TRBJ1-4; TCRdb selects TRBD1, and the lack of DNA leaves this call unchecked. The CDR3 loop spans 15 amino acids. CDR1 LNHDA and CDR2 SQIVND come from the germline V gene (reference sequence).

CDR3: CSARDTSGGLKETQYF. This chain uses TRBV20-1 with TRBJ2-5; TCRdb's assignment of TRBD2 cannot be checked, as there is no DNA. Germline CDR1 and CDR2: DFQATT and SNEGSKA (reference sequence). There are 16 residues in the CDR3.

The chain couples TRBV6-2 or TRBV6-3 to TRBJ2-1; the D call of TRBD2 rests on TCRdb alone, since no DNA is present to check it. The CDR3 has 19 residues. Germline-derived CDR1 and CDR2 are MNHEY and SVGEGT. CDR3 region: CASRTSRTSGGATYNEQFF.

This chain uses TRBV7-9 with TRBJ1-1. The V gene's germline CDR1 is SEHNR and CDR2 FQNEAQ (reference sequence). The CDR3 has 11 residues. CDR3 amino acids: CAVSSNTEAFF.